Below are 23 T cell receptor beta chains sequenced from a single sample in a study of PD-1 blockade in mismatch repair-deficient tumors. Here immunoSEQ multiplex PCR was the method, and the copy in TCRdb shows in-frame clones only, minus some. The sample consists of some 120,000 clones, roughly 86% of them appearing once. Sample: peripheral blood, taken approximately 71 weeks after starting pembrolizumab. All receptors derive from an adult with mismatch repair-deficient cancer.

CDR3 protein: CSVPLTDHPGLAEHNEQFF. The CDR3 DNA follows: TGCAGCGTTCCATTGACAGATCACCCGGGACTAGCGGAGCACAATGAGCAGTTCTTC. The V gene is TRBV29-1, the J gene TRBJ2-1, with 11 bases lining up with TRBD2. The CDR3 spans 19 residues. Germline CDR1 and CDR2: SQVTM and ANQGSEA. J was trimmed by 5 bases and V by 5 bases; bases with no gene match: 20.

The V call is TRBV4-3, the J call TRBJ2-2, with D unresolved. The CDR3 extends over 15 amino acids. The germline V gene has CDR1 LGHNA and CDR2 YSLEER. Deletions cut 2 bases from V and 4 bases from J, with 11 bases between. The CDR3 coding sequence is TGCGCCAGCAGCCAATTTGGTTCTGGCACCGGGGAGCTGTTTTTT. Protein product: CASSQFGSGTGELFF.

V is TRBV6-5 and J is TRBJ2-1; D perhaps matches TRBD2 (6 bases). Germline CDR1 MNHEY, CDR2 SVGAGI. The CDR3 runs 14 residues. Trimming pared 4 bases from V and 1 base from J, leaving 8 bases between. The CDR3 spells CASSFSGSYNEQFF. DNA of the CDR3: TGTGCCAGCAGTTTTAGCGGATCCTACAATGAGCAGTTCTTC.

V is TRBV25-1 and J is TRBJ2-6; D is ambiguous. The CDR3 covers 13 residues. Germline CDR1 reads MGHDK; CDR2 reads SYGVNS. The germline V and J ends were trimmed by 8 bases and 4 bases, with 9 bases remaining between them. The CDR3 DNA reads as TGTGCCAGCCAAATATCCGGGGCCAACGTCCTGACTTTC. It encodes CASQISGANVLTF. Variable domain in full (rest from reference TRBV25-1 and TRBJ2-6): EADIYQTPRYLVIGTGKKITLECSQTMGHDKMYWYQQDPGMELHLIHYSYGVNSTEKGDLSSESTVSRIRTEHFPLTLESARPSHTSQYLCASQISGANVLTFGAGSRLTVL.

The chain is built from TRBV18 and TRBJ2-7, with 9 positions matching TRBD1. CDR1 and CDR2 from the germline V gene are KGHSH and LQKENI. This CDR3 is built from 18 residues. The junction had 17 bases not matched to a gene; V was cut back by 4 bases and J by 4 bases. The CDR3 nucleotides are TGTGCCAGCTCACTCGTTAATTGGGACAGACAGGGGGAGTACGAGCAGTACTTC. Translating it yields CASSLVNWDRQGEYEQYF.

The V gene is TRBV11-3, the J gene TRBJ2-7; no clear D gene. The CDR3 is made up of 15 amino acids. The germline V gene has CDR1 SGHNT and CDR2 YENEEA. V was shortened by 1 base and J by 0 bases, with 10 bases between the two germline ends. The CDR3 DNA reads as TGTGCCAGCAGCTTAGTGGTGGGTAGCTCCTACGAGCAGTACTTC. This translates into CASSLVVGSSYEQYF. The whole variable domain, filled in from reference TRBV11-3 and TRBJ2-7, reads EAGVVQSPRYKIIEKKQPVAFWCNPISGHNTLYWYLQNLGQGPELLIRYENEEAVDDSQLPKDRFSAERLKGVDSTLKIQPAELGDSAVYLCASSLVVGSSYEQYFGPGTRLTVT.

This chain joins TRBV7-9 and TRBJ2-7; 10 bases are shared with TRBD2. Germline V gene lookup returns CDR1 SEHNR and CDR2 FQNEAQ (reference sequence). J gave up 9 bases and V 1 base, and 0 bases lay outside the gene matches. CDR3 length: 12 amino acids. CDR3 residues: CASSLGTSGQYF. CDR3 DNA sequence: TGTGCCAGCAGCTTAGGGACTAGCGGGCAGTACTTC. Full variable domain (missing parts from reference TRBV7-9 and TRBJ2-7): DTGVSQNPRHKITKRGQNVTFRCDPISEHNRLYWYRQTLGQGPEFLTYFQNEAQLEKSRLLSDRFSAERPKGSFSTLEIQRTEQGDSAMYLCASSLGTSGQYFGPGTRLTVT.

This sequence joins TRBV21-1 and TRBJ1-1. TRBV21-1 is designated a pseudogene. The CDR3 covers 18 residues. The CDR3 sequence: CASSRVVGNRRMNTEAFF. The DNA of the CDR3 is TGTGCCAGCAGCCGGGTCGTTGGTAATAGGCGGATGAACACTGAAGCTTTCTTT.

The chain is built from TRBV5-1 and TRBJ2-1, with D perhaps matching TRBD2 (5 bases). The CDR3 contains 15 residues. Trimming removed 3 bases at V and 2 bases at J, with 12 bases between. The germline V gene has CDR1 SGHRS and CDR2 YFSETQ. For the CDR3, the DNA is TGCGCCAGCAGCTCTCTAGGGAGTACCTACAATGAGCAGTTCTTC. Amino acids: CASSSLGSTYNEQFF.

The chain recombines TRBV4-1 with TRBJ1-2; possible D gene TRBD1, 6 bases. CDR1 is MGHRA and CDR2 is YSYEKL in the germline V gene. V lost 3 bases and J 5 bases, leaving 16 bases between the germline ends. The CDR3 runs to 15 residues. The CDR3 DNA reads as TGCGCCAGCAGCCAGCACGGGGGCGTCGGGTATGGCTACACCTTC. Encoded protein: CASSQHGGVGYGYTF.

The genes are TRBV7-6 and TRBJ2-7, with TRBD1 identical over 7 bases. CDR3 length: 15 amino acids. The germline CDR1 and CDR2 sequences are SGHVS and FNYEAQ. V shed 5 bases and J 2 bases; nucleotides not matched to a gene: 9. This CDR3 is CASSPDRRRPYEQYF. CDR3 nucleotide sequence: TGTGCCAGCAGCCCGGACAGGAGAAGGCCCTACGAGCAGTACTTC.

The J gene is TRBJ2-1, the V gene TRBV4-1; TRBD1 aligns across 9 bases. Germline CDR1 and CDR2: MGHRA and YSYEKL. Trimming removed 2 bases from V and 5 bases from J; junction bases left unmatched: 10. The CDR3 is 17 residues long. CDR3 sequence (DNA): TGCGCCAGCAGCCAACGAAGCCGGGACAGGGACGACAATGAGCAGTTCTTC. Protein sequence: CASSQRSRDRDDNEQFF.

This chain connects TRBV12-5 to TRBJ2-4; D not certain. The germline V gene encodes CDR1 LGHNT and CDR2 FRNRAP. The CDR3 is 15 amino acids. The V end lost 0 bases, the J end lost 3 bases, and 9 bases lay between the germline ends. The CDR3 DNA reads TGTGCTAGTGGTTTGGTATCTGCTATCAAAAACATTCAGTACTTC. It codes for CASGLVSAIKNIQYF.

The V gene is TRBV6-1, the J gene TRBJ2-7, with D uncertain. The V end was cut by 6 bases, the J end by 4 bases, with 13 bases between. The CDR3 is 13 amino acids. The germline CDR1 and CDR2 sequences are MNHNS and SASEGT. The CDR3 DNA reads as TGTGCCAGCAGCGCCGTGGGTGGTTACGAGCAGTACTTC. The encoded protein is CASSAVGGYEQYF.

The chain joins TRBV29-1 to TRBJ2-1; 8 bases fit TRBD2. From germline, CDR1 is SQVTM and CDR2 ANQGSEA. Losses at the gene ends were 1 base for V and 13 bases for J; bases not matched to a gene: 3. This CDR3 has 11 residues. This CDR3 reads CSVEGGLDQFF. CDR3 nucleotide sequence: TGCAGCGTTGAAGGGGGACTAGATCAGTTCTTC.

This clone showed up just a few times. This rearrangement joins TRBV4-2 to TRBJ2-7; D not certain. The V end lost 1 base, the J end lost 5 bases, and 15 bases lay between the germline ends. CDR3 size: 15 residues. Germline V gene data show CDR1 as LGHNA and CDR2 as YNFKEQ. The CDR3 bases are TGTGCCAGCAGCCAAGGTTCTCTGGGGATCGACGAGCAGTACTTC. It encodes CASSQGSLGIDEQYF.

About this clone itself: Distinct nucleotide sequences in the sample also encode this CDR3. The chain is built from TRBV19 and TRBJ2-5; D gene uncertain. Germline assignment: CDR1 LNHDA and CDR2 SQIVND (reference sequence). The CDR3 sequence is 14 residues long. With 2 bases removed from V and 3 bases from J, the gap between germline ends came to 10 bases. DNA of the CDR3: TGTGCCAGTAGTATACTTGGACGGGAAGAGACCCAGTACTTC. This encodes CASSILGREETQYF.

The rearrangement joins TRBV7-6 to TRBJ2-5, with D maybe TRBD2 (6 bases). Germline CDR1 is SGHVS and CDR2 is FNYEAQ. The CDR3 runs to 15 residues. V was cut by 5 bases and J by 5 bases, with 18 bases left in between. The CDR3 DNA reads TGTGCCAGCAGCACCGTCGAGGCGGGATATGAGACCCAGTACTTC. Its translation: CASSTVEAGYETQYF.

In the case of this clone: The sample has other DNA sequences that encode this CDR3 too. The chain carries TRBV4-1 and TRBJ2-7, with 10 nucleotides matching TRBD2. The CDR3 consists of 14 residues. Germline lookup yields CDR1 MGHRA and CDR2 YSYEKL. V lost 4 bases, J lost 2 bases, and 2 bases stayed unmatched. Here the CDR3 DNA reads TGCGCCAGCAGCCGGACTAGCGGTACCTACGAGCAGTACTTC. Its translation is CASSRTSGTYEQYF.

This CDR3 is CASSLKQGARAGELFF. In DNA form, the CDR3 reads TGTGCCAGCAGCTTAAAACAGGGGGCGCGAGCCGGGGAGCTGTTTTTT. The V call is TRBV7-9, the J call TRBJ2-2; 9 bases are shared with TRBD1. CDR3 size: 16 residues. The trim removed 2 bases at V and 6 bases at J, leaving 7 bases unmatched. CDR1 and CDR2 from the germline V gene are SEHNR and FQNEAQ (reference sequence).

This chain links TRBV10-3 with TRBJ2-7; 11 bases align to TRBD2. The V gene's germline CDR1 is ENHRY and CDR2 SYGVKD. The CDR3 loop spans 16 amino acids. With V trimmed by 0 bases and J by 7 bases, 8 bases remained unmatched. As DNA, the CDR3 is TGTGCCATCAGTGAGTCCTCCACACTAGCGGGAGAGGAGCAGTACTTC. Amino acids: CAISESSTLAGEEQYF.

This chain links TRBV9 with TRBJ1-1, with TRBD1 as a possible D gene (6 bases). Germline-derived CDR1 and CDR2 are SGDLS and YYNGEE. The CDR3 sequence is 14 residues long. V gave up 0 bases and J gave up 5 bases, with 11 bases separating them. The CDR3 region is CASSVGWGATEAFF. The DNA of the CDR3 is TGTGCCAGCAGCGTAGGGTGGGGGGCGACTGAAGCTTTCTTT.

The V call is TRBV28, the J call TRBJ1-2, with D maybe TRBD1 (6 bases). Trimming stripped 7 bases from V and 8 bases from J, with 23 bases between. CDR1 is MDHEN and CDR2 is SYDVKM in the germline V gene. This CDR3 has 15 amino acids. The CDR3 DNA is TGTGCCAGCACCCTATGGGGAGGACAGACGGACGGCTACACCTTC. Amino acids: CASTLWGGQTDGYTF.